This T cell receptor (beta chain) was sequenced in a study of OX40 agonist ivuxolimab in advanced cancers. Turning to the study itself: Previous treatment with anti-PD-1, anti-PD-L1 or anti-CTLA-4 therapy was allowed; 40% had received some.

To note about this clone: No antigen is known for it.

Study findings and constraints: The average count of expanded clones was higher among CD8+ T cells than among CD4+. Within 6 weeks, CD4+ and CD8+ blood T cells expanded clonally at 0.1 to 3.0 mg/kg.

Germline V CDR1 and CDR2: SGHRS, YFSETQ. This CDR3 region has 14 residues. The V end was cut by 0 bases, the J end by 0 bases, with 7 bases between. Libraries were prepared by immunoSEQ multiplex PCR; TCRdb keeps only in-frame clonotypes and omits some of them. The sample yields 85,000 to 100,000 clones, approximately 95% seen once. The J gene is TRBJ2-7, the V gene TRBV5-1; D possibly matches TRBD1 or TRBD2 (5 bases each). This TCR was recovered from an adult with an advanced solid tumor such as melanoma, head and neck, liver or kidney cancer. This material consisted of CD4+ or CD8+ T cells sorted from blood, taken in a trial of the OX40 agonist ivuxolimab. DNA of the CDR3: TGCGCCAGCAGCTTGGCCGGGACCTCCTACGAGCAGTACTTC. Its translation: CASSLAGTSYEQYF.